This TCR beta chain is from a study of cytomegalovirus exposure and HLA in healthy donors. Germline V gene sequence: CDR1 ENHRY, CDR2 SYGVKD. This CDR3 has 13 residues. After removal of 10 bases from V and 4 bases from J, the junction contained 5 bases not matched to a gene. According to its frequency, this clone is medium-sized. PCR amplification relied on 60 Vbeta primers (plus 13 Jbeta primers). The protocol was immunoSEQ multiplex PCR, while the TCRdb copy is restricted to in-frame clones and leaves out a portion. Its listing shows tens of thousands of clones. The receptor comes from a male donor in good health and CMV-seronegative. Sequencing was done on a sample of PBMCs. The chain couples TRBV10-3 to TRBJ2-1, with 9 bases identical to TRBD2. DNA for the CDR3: TGTGCCACTCTGGCGGGAGGGTACAATGAGCAGTTCTTC. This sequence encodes CATLAGGYNEQFF.